This T cell receptor (beta chain) comes out of a study of cytomegalovirus exposure and HLA in healthy donors (dated by TCRdb to between 2016 and 2019). About the full investigation: An earlier analysis of 587 of the donors reported around 280 Gb of sequence data and 95 million to 130 million unique TCR beta sequences obtained from around 190 million T cells. An early release that covered more than 550 HLA-typed donors contained 250 to 350 gigabases of sequencing data and 85 million to 100 million unique TCR sequences. Among the roughly 400 genotyped donors, around 81% belonged to the genetic ancestry cluster associated with self-reported Caucasian donors. The aim of the study was to test whether cataloging public T cell receptors could identify signatures of past pathogen exposure. The T cell repertoires of 666 subjects were profiled by immunosequencing and related to cytomegalovirus serostatus. A separate validation cohort of about 110 different subjects was used in addition to the 666-subject first cohort. To predict cytomegalovirus infection status, the study brought together high-throughput TCR immunosequencing, statistical association of individual TCRs with disease status, and machine learning. In a later analysis, previously published TCR beta repertoires from more than 500 donors were re-analyzed and high-resolution HLA genotyping was added so that TCR occurrence patterns could be studied. Rather than using new phenotypic data, the later analysis identified candidate immune exposures from TCR beta sequences and from how often those sequences occurred across donors. An earlier analysis of 587 of the donors used high-throughput TCR beta sequencing to judge whether each TCR beta V gene segment behaved as functional or pseudogenic. Donor age, sex, ethnicity and CMV serostatus were collected together with the repertoire data. A later genetic analysis used genome-wide SNP genotypes for 398 of the 666 donors, treating that subset as a discovery cohort. Every repertoire in the discovery cohort had been generated on one and the same sequencing platform. HLA typing covered class I and class II loci at four-digit resolution. The number of donors typed differed by locus, with roughly 629-640 for A, B, C, DRB1 and DQB1, 522 for DQA1, over 600 for DPA1, and 450 to 480 for DPB1. About 5 DR-DQ haplotypes were handled as single units for association and clustering, since linkage in the cohort was strong. Across 398 genotyped donors of the cohort, an average of roughly 250,000 unique TCR beta nucleotide sequences per donor were sequenced, and approximately 17% of those sequences were non-productive. Study-level results and caveats: For the cohort, immune exposure information was limited to CMV serostatus. Correlated functional status among segregating V segments might reflect linkage disequilibrium, but an unknown experimental factor could not be ruled out. Most TCR sequences were seen in very few donors, while some public TCRs were found in many individuals. Some IMGT-functional V segments, including TRBV6-2 and TRBV6-3, could not be told apart with the 87-base-pair reads, so those segments were excluded. This cohort had only TCR beta chains sequenced, and the lack of alpha or paired-chain data limited which features could be detected. Because HLA typing was missing for some donors at each locus, association tests included only the typed subset. A later analysis reported that several top co-occurrence clusters appeared linked to parvovirus B19, influenza, CMV and Epstein-Barr virus. When HLA alleles, especially DR and DQ, strongly co-occurred, TCR associations were difficult to assign to individual alleles. Three of the identified cytomegalovirus-associated TCR beta chains were confirmed in vitro to be specific for cytomegalovirus antigens. An earlier analysis of 450 to 750 of the donors showed that most TCR beta V segments appeared in productive rearrangements either about 90% or about 30% of the time, which broadly matched IMGT annotations. A later analysis associated 17,000 or so TCR beta sequences with specific HLA alleles at a false discovery rate of 0.05. A further reported finding was that TCR beta sequences accurately predicted the HLA-A and HLA-B alleles for most subjects in the first cohort. The sequencing pipeline was judged likely to have produced a cluster of highly shared sequence variants as a technical artifact. The presence/absence analyses assumed that sequencing depth was roughly uniform across donors, and that assumption may not be true. Compared with the approximately 710-donor mean, donors in an Asian-associated ancestry cluster had fewer N-insertions in productive TCRs, according to a later genetic analysis. The earlier analysis of fewer than 750 of the donors excluded seventeen rarely observed V segments, including chromosome 9 orphons, because counts were too low. Compared with equally common non-associated chains, HLA-associated TCR beta chains in a later analysis were more clonally expanded and had lower generation probabilities. According to a later analysis, TCR association rates differed among HLA loci, with DRB1 alleles showing the most associated TCRs and HLA-C alleles showing the fewest. In a later genetic analysis, a missense DCLRE1C variant was associated with V-gene and J-gene trimming of TCR beta chains, and the association was replicated in an independent cohort. Most CMV-associated TCR beta chains appeared to be HLA-restricted in a later analysis, and the HLA associations seemed to be driven largely by CMV exposure. The classifier was reported to diagnose cytomegalovirus status with high specificity and sensitivity in both the original cohort and the validation cohort. According to the authors, the approach could potentially be generalized to other disease states and immunological phenotypes. A total of 164 TCR beta chains were listed by the study as associated with cytomegalovirus.

To prepare the library, the immunoSEQ multiplex PCR assay was applied. For the multiplex PCR, a mixture combining 60 forward primers for TCR Vbeta segments and 13 reverse primers for TCR Jbeta segments was used. A multiplex PCR assay on genomic DNA amplified the CDR3 region of rearranged TCR beta genes. Amplified TCR beta libraries were sequenced as 87-base-pair reads on the Illumina HiSeq System. As for the original processing: A later analysis tallied around 80 million unique TCR beta chains across the 666 repertoires, and some 10 million of those chains were shared by two or more donors. A nearest-neighbor algorithm error-corrected the raw reads and collapsed the reads into unique sequences, merging closely related sequences to remove PCR and sequencing errors. CDR3 sequences were aligned to IMGT reference sequences to assign V, D and J gene segments. For a sequence to be retained, a match of at least six nucleotides was required to both a V gene segment and a J gene segment. A rearrangement was called productive if the CDR3 had no stop codons and remained in frame with V and J, and every other rearrangement was called non-productive. Following IMGT convention, CDR3 was defined as the stretch from the second conserved V-encoded cysteine up to the conserved J-encoded phenylalanine. The earlier analysis of some 580 of the donors excluded any sequence lacking an unambiguous match to a single V gene segment. An earlier analysis of a few hundred of the donors classified V segments as functional when productive rearrangements were above 56.7% and as segregating when the standard deviation between donors was above 5%. A statistical classification framework was built to diagnose cytomegalovirus status from the catalog of TCR beta chain sequences. A later analysis assigned V and J genes by comparing TCR nucleotide sequences with IMGT/GENE-DB human TR gene sequences. A later analysis assigned CDR3 sequences and most-parsimonious VDJ recombination scenarios with the TCRdist pipeline. In a later analysis, each TCR beta chain was defined by its CDR3 amino acid sequence together with its V-gene family, and reads lacking a unique V-gene family were excluded. To address suspected cross-contamination and a sequencing artifact, a later analysis removed approximately 600 highly shared, low-generation-probability nucleotide sequences. In a later analysis, a clonal expansion index for each public chain was calculated from normalized within-repertoire ranks of inferred template counts. Generation probabilities in a later analysis came from a VDJ recombination model fitted to out-of-frame rearrangements, and those results were checked against IGoR. Hypergeometric tests were used in a later analysis to score TCR-TCR, TCR-HLA and TCR-CMV co-occurrence, with a repertoire-size bias correction applied to the TCR pairs. In a later analysis, false discovery rates were estimated by permuting HLA or CMV assignments 20 times. In a later analysis, co-occurring TCRs were grouped with DBSCAN, and TCRdist sequence similarity was added when clustering was performed within HLA-allele-positive subsets. Co-occurrence clustering excluded repertoires with fewer than 30,000 or more than 120,000 public chains, plus five with anomalous nucleotide sharing. The table comes from immuneACCESS by way of TCRdb, which keeps in-frame sequences with V and J called. Part of the clones is missing from these tables; in studies checked, under half for an unresolved V gene and the rest for unknown reasons. V and J calls and clone size are those listed in that table; D and trimming were worked out from the DNA. The sample data list roughly 60,000 clones, and 77% of these were observed just once. Clones ranked in the top ten supply approximately 3.4% of the sample.

With respect to this clone: Its binding antigen is unknown. No per-base quality is available; no much larger clone lies one base away.

In total, approximately 700 healthy bone marrow donors made up the cohort. All cohort members were sampled while nominally healthy, although unrecorded immune exposures were likely present. The donor tested CMV seropositive and was one of the 289 seropositive cohort members. A peripheral blood sample was collected from each donor, and TCR beta sequencing was performed on peripheral blood mononuclear cells. The Qiagen DNeasy Blood Extraction Kit was used to extract genomic DNA from the blood cell samples. From a lookup of the germline V gene (reference sequence), CDR1 and CDR2 are MNHEY and SMNVEV. Including cysteine and phenylalanine, the CDR3 has 12 amino acids. Only CDR3 DNA is held: 36 bases, read in frame from base 1. Cut back by 4 bases and 5 bases, the V and J ends lie 9 bases apart.

Recombination joined TRBV27 with TRBJ2-7; the D segment could be TRBD2, given 6 matching bases. This sequence originates from a woman aged 35 to 49 in good health and CMV-seropositive. Sequenced material: PBMCs. The CDR3: CASSWRGNEQYF. Here is the DNA: TGTGCCAGCAGTTGGAGGGGTAACGAGCAGTACTTC.